The rows below give T cell receptor beta chains drawn from one sample of a study of shared clonotypes between healthy human individuals. Libraries were prepared by immunoSEQ multiplex PCR; TCRdb keeps only in-frame clonotypes and omits some of them. Among around 2.5 million clones listed, 93% were seen once. The sequenced sample consisted of naive CD4+ T cells from PBMCs. Receptors originate from a man younger than 30 in good health. Some clones in this sample may be carry-over from other donors' samples. Both conserved end residues are part of each CDR3. Each record gives: V gene, J gene, clone size, D gene, CDR3 protein, CDR3 DNA. D genes are given only for firm matches. The listing skips clone size in some rows; elsewhere it reads once, few, many or a size class.

V gene: TRBV29-1
J gene: TRBJ2-7
clone size: once
D gene: -
CDR3 protein: CSVRRGPGNNEQYF
CDR3 DNA: TGCAGCGTTCGGAGGGGGCCTGGGAACAACGAGCAGTACTTC

V gene: TRBV27
J gene: TRBJ1-1
clone size: -
D gene: -
CDR3 protein: CASRRDGLGDTEAFF
CDR3 DNA: TGTGCCAGCAGAAGGGACGGCCTTGGGGACACTGAAGCTTTCTTT

V gene: TRBV7-2
J gene: TRBJ2-5
clone size: -
D gene: -
CDR3 protein: CASSSHRQETQYF
CDR3 DNA: TGTGCCAGCAGCTCGCATCGGCAAGAGACCCAGTACTTC

V gene: TRBV5-1
J gene: TRBJ1-4
clone size: -
D gene: -
CDR3 protein: CASSRESGAGEKLFF
CDR3 DNA: TGCGCCAGCAGCCGGGAGAGCGGGGCGGGGGAAAAACTGTTTTTT

V gene: TRBV18
J gene: TRBJ2-7
clone size: -
D gene: -
CDR3 protein: CASSPGDGQFYEQYF
CDR3 DNA: TGTGCCAGCTCACCCGGGGACGGCCAATTCTACGAGCAGTACTTC

V gene: TRBV28
J gene: TRBJ2-1
clone size: once
D gene: TRBD2
CDR3 protein: CASSFLGALADEQFF
CDR3 DNA: TGTGCCAGCAGTTTCCTTGGGGCCCTAGCGGATGAGCAGTTCTTC

V gene: TRBV27
J gene: TRBJ1-4
clone size: -
D gene: -
CDR3 protein: CASSLLPLGAGDEKLFF
CDR3 DNA: TGTGCCAGCAGTTTACTACCCCTCGGGGCGGGGGATGAAAAACTGTTTTTT

V gene: TRBV5-4
J gene: TRBJ2-5
clone size: -
D gene: TRBD2
CDR3 protein: CASSGSGRAETQYF
CDR3 DNA: TGTGCCAGCAGCGGGAGCGGGAGGGCCGAGACCCAGTACTTC

V gene: TRBV6-4
J gene: TRBJ1-5
clone size: -
D gene: -
CDR3 protein: CASSPSAGNQPQHF
CDR3 DNA: TGTGCCAGCAGTCCCTCCGCAGGCAATCAGCCCCAGCATTTT

V gene: TRBV4-1
J gene: TRBJ1-2
clone size: -
D gene: -
CDR3 protein: CASSQPLAGIYGYTF
CDR3 DNA: TGCGCCAGCAGCCAACCTCTCGCGGGCATCTATGGCTACACCTTC

V gene: TRBV5-1
J gene: TRBJ1-4
clone size: once
D gene: -
CDR3 protein: CASSARDKAPEENEKLFF
CDR3 DNA: TGCGCCAGCAGCGCCCGGGACAAGGCCCCTGAGGAGAATGAAAAACTGTTTTTT

V gene: TRBV28
J gene: TRBJ1-2
clone size: -
D gene: -
CDR3 protein: CASSLQGGYGYTF
CDR3 DNA: TGTGCCAGCAGTTTACAGGGAGGTTATGGCTACACCTTC

V gene: TRBV7-2
J gene: TRBJ1-2
clone size: -
D gene: -
CDR3 protein: CASSPAEGLGYTF
CDR3 DNA: TGTGCCAGCAGCCCAGCCGAGGGGCTCGGCTACACCTTC

V gene: TRBV19
J gene: TRBJ1-5
clone size: -
D gene: TRBD1
CDR3 protein: CASSVDRDQPQHF
CDR3 DNA: TGTGCCAGTAGTGTCGACAGGGATCAGCCCCAGCATTTT

V gene: TRBV28
J gene: TRBJ1-1
clone size: once
D gene: -
CDR3 protein: CASSYGGWRGAEAFF
CDR3 DNA: TGTGCCAGCAGTTATGGGGGATGGAGGGGGGCTGAAGCTTTCTTT

V gene: TRBV29-1
J gene: TRBJ2-7
clone size: -
D gene: TRBD1
CDR3 protein: CSVDIQGWGYEQYF
CDR3 DNA: TGCAGCGTTGATATACAGGGGTGGGGCTACGAGCAGTACTTC

V gene: TRBV7-6
J gene: TRBJ2-3
clone size: -
D gene: -
CDR3 protein: CASSLASDTQYF
CDR3 DNA: TGTGCCAGCAGCTTAGCCTCAGATACGCAGTATTTT

V gene: TRBV9
J gene: TRBJ1-1
clone size: few
D gene: -
CDR3 protein: CASSPRGRGHEAFF
CDR3 DNA: TGTGCCAGCAGCCCACGGGGGAGGGGACATGAAGCTTTCTTT

V gene: TRBV28
J gene: TRBJ1-2
clone size: -
D gene: -
CDR3 protein: CASDTSNYGYTF
CDR3 DNA: TGTGCCTCGGACACCTCAAACTATGGCTACACCTTC

V gene: TRBV5-1
J gene: TRBJ1-1
clone size: few
D gene: -
CDR3 protein: CASSPARMNTEAFF
CDR3 DNA: TGCGCCAGCAGTCCGGCGAGAATGAACACTGAAGCTTTCTTT

V gene: TRBV9
J gene: TRBJ2-5
clone size: -
D gene: -
CDR3 protein: CASSVTRVFDETQYF
CDR3 DNA: TGTGCCAGCAGCGTAACGCGGGTATTCGACGAGACCCAGTACTTC

V gene: TRBV29-1
J gene: TRBJ2-7
clone size: -
D gene: -
CDR3 protein: CSVARGTYEQYF
CDR3 DNA: TGCAGCGTTGCTCGGGGAACCTACGAGCAGTACTTC

V gene: TRBV7-9
J gene: TRBJ1-2
clone size: -
D gene: -
CDR3 protein: CASSRKAGPYGYTF
CDR3 DNA: TGTGCCAGCAGCCGTAAGGCGGGCCCCTATGGCTACACCTTC

V gene: TRBV4-3
J gene: TRBJ1-2
clone size: -
D gene: TRBD1
CDR3 protein: CASSQDTGGGYGYTF
CDR3 DNA: TGCGCCAGCAGCCAAGATACAGGGGGCGGGTATGGCTACACCTTC

V gene: TRBV5-4
J gene: TRBJ2-6
clone size: -
D gene: TRBD1
CDR3 protein: CASSSGTGEYSGANVLTF
CDR3 DNA: TGTGCCAGCAGCTCTGGGACAGGGGAGTATTCTGGGGCCAACGTCCTGACTTTC

V gene: TRBV6-4
J gene: TRBJ1-4
clone size: -
D gene: -
CDR3 protein: CASRMGHRLFF
CDR3 DNA: TGTGCCAGCAGGATGGGACACCGGCTGTTTTTT

V gene: TRBV18
J gene: TRBJ2-7
clone size: -
D gene: -
CDR3 protein: CASSPGGESSYEQYF
CDR3 DNA: TGTGCCAGCTCACCAGGTGGAGAAAGCTCCTACGAGCAGTACTTC

V gene: TRBV7-2
J gene: TRBJ2-1
clone size: -
D gene: -
CDR3 protein: CASSFSEVEFF
CDR3 DNA: TGTGCCAGCAGCTTTAGCGAGGTGGAGTTCTTC

V gene: TRBV6-5
J gene: TRBJ2-1
clone size: -
D gene: TRBD2
CDR3 protein: CASSWQKLAGGNEQFF
CDR3 DNA: TGTGCCAGCAGTTGGCAGAAGTTAGCGGGAGGCAATGAGCAGTTCTTC

V gene: TRBV19
J gene: TRBJ2-2
clone size: -
D gene: TRBD2
CDR3 protein: CASSIASGGSGGELFF
CDR3 DNA: TGTGCCAGTAGTATAGCTAGCGGAGGCTCTGGCGGGGAGCTGTTTTTT

V gene: TRBV30
J gene: TRBJ1-3
clone size: -
D gene: -
CDR3 protein: CAWSTGSGNTIYF
CDR3 DNA: TGTGCCTGGAGCACAGGCTCTGGAAACACCATATATTTT

V gene: TRBV5-1
J gene: TRBJ2-5
clone size: -
D gene: TRBD1
CDR3 protein: CASSQGQDAVQETQYF
CDR3 DNA: TGCGCCAGCAGCCAAGGACAGGACGCGGTCCAAGAGACCCAGTACTTC

V gene: TRBV10-1
J gene: TRBJ1-1
clone size: once
D gene: -
CDR3 protein: CASSEGSQGTEAFF
CDR3 DNA: TGCGCCAGCAGTGAAGGATCCCAGGGGACTGAAGCTTTCTTT

V gene: TRBV7-9
J gene: TRBJ2-7
clone size: -
D gene: -
CDR3 protein: CASNSYVRGRSIYEQYF
CDR3 DNA: TGTGCCAGCAACTCCTACGTCAGGGGTCGATCTATCTACGAGCAGTACTTC

V gene: TRBV10-3
J gene: TRBJ1-4
clone size: -
D gene: -
CDR3 protein: CAISDGTASYKTNEKLFF
CDR3 DNA: TGTGCCATCAGTGATGGCACAGCGTCCTATAAGACTAATGAAAAACTGTTTTTT

V gene: TRBV5-1
J gene: TRBJ2-7
clone size: -
D gene: TRBD1
CDR3 protein: CASSSADRAGEQYF
CDR3 DNA: TGCGCCAGCAGCAGCGCGGACAGGGCGGGCGAGCAGTACTTC

V gene: TRBV2
J gene: TRBJ2-1
clone size: -
D gene: -
CDR3 protein: CASSRTEQFF
CDR3 DNA: TGTGCCAGCAGTAGGACTGAGCAGTTCTTC

V gene: TRBV15
J gene: TRBJ1-2
clone size: -
D gene: -
CDR3 protein: CAVAQTLLSGRGGYGYTF
CDR3 DNA: TGTGCCGTTGCCCAAACGCTCCTAAGTGGCAGGGGCGGCTATGGCTACACCTTC

V gene: TRBV6-5
J gene: TRBJ2-1
clone size: -
D gene: TRBD2
CDR3 protein: CASRLAGTSTGQFF
CDR3 DNA: TGTGCCAGCAGACTAGCGGGGACTTCCACGGGGCAGTTCTTC